These 29 T cell receptor beta chains originate from one sample sequenced in a study of siplizumab effects on memory and regulatory T cells. TCRdb's table, derived via immunoSEQ multiplex PCR, lists solely in-frame clones and lacks some. The data contain fewer than 80,000 clones, just over 90% of them singletons. The sample consisted of CD8+ T cells sorted from blood. The receptors shown here come from a human donor in good health.

This chain joins TRBV7-9 and TRBJ2-7; D gene ambiguous. The germline gives CDR1 SEHNR, CDR2 FQNEAQ (reference sequence). The CDR3 totals 11 residues. Trimming took off 7 bases at V and 1 base at J, with 5 bases between the two ends. DNA for the CDR3: TGTGCCAGCATTGGATCCTACGAGCAGTACTTC. Its translation: CASIGSYEQYF.

The rearrangement uses TRBV15 and TRBJ2-3; D gene unclear. This CDR3 is built from 15 residues. CDR1 is LNHNV and CDR2 is YYDKDF in the germline V gene (reference sequence). V was cut by 2 bases and J by 7 bases, with 16 bases left in between. The CDR3 spells CATSRPDLTLNTQYF. For the CDR3, the DNA is TGTGCCACCAGCAGACCCGACCTAACCTTAAATACGCAGTATTTT. Full variable domain (outside the CDR3, taken from reference TRBV15 and TRBJ2-3): DAMVIQNPRYQVTQFGKPVTLSCSQTLNHNVMYWYQQKSSQAPKLLFHYYDKDFNNEADTPDNFQSRRPNTSFCFLDIRSPGLGDTAMYLCATSRPDLTLNTQYFGPGTRLTVL.

The chain recombines TRBV19 with TRBJ2-7; 11 nucleotides line up with TRBD2. Germline values: CDR1 LNHDA, CDR2 SQIVND (reference sequence). V lost 2 bases, J lost 9 bases, and 3 bases stayed unmatched. The CDR3 sequence is 13 residues long. CDR3 sequence (DNA): TGTGCCAGTAGTATAACTAGCGGGGGCGGGCAGTACTTC. Translation gives CASSITSGGGQYF.

The CDR3: CASSYEGMNTEAFF. The CDR3 DNA reads TGTGCCAGCAGTTACGAAGGGATGAACACTGAAGCTTTCTTT. The V and J genes are TRBV6-5 and TRBJ1-1; D ambiguous. V was pared by 2 bases and J by 0 bases, with 7 bases between. From germline, CDR1 is MNHEY and CDR2 SVGAGI. The CDR3 is 14 amino acids.

The genes are TRBV4-1 and TRBJ1-1, with 7 nucleotides matching TRBD1. Germline trimming cut 1 base from V and 1 base from J; bases unmatched to any gene: 6. The CDR3 consists of 16 residues. Per the germline V gene, CDR1 is MGHRA and CDR2 is YSYEKL. This chain's CDR3 is CASSQGGRGQNTEAFF. The CDR3 DNA reads TGCGCCAGCAGCCAAGGGGGAAGGGGGCAGAACACTGAAGCTTTCTTT.

V is TRBV19 and J is TRBJ2-1; no firm D call. Germline V CDR1 and CDR2: LNHDA, SQIVND (reference sequence). There are 12 residues in the CDR3. Trimming removed 1 base at V and 6 bases at J, with 4 bases between. DNA of the CDR3: TGTGCCAGTAGTATAGGGATCAATGAGCAGTTCTTC. Its protein product is CASSIGINEQFF.

The gene calls are TRBV14 and TRBJ1-1; D is uncertain. Germline V gene sequence: CDR1 SGHDN, CDR2 FVKESK. This CDR3 comprises 14 residues. The ends were cut back, 2 bases at V and 2 bases at J, with 9 bases in the middle. In DNA form, the CDR3 reads TGTGCCAGCAGCCAAAGAGGAGGCAACACTGAAGCTTTCTTT. Translated: CASSQRGGNTEAFF. Drawing the rest from reference TRBV14 and TRBJ1-1, the complete variable domain is EAGVTQFPSHSVIEKGQTVTLRCDPISGHDNLYWYRRVMGKEIKFLLHFVKESKQDESGMPNNRFLAERTGGTYSTLKVQPAELEDSGVYFCASSQRGGNTEAFFGQGTRLTVV.

This chain uses TRBV19 with TRBJ2-7; D may be TRBD2 (6 bases). This CDR3 has 13 amino acids. V gave up 3 bases and J gave up 3 bases, with 9 bases separating them. Germline V CDR1 and CDR2: LNHDA, SQIVND (reference sequence). CDR3 nucleotides: TGTGCCAGTAGTATTCCGGGGGTCTACGAGCAGTACTTC. This gives the protein CASSIPGVYEQYF.

The rearrangement links TRBV29-1 to TRBJ2-3; perhaps D is TRBD1 or TRBD2 (6 bases each). The CDR3 totals 13 residues. Germline CDR1 reads SQVTM; CDR2 reads ANQGSEA. Trimming stripped 7 bases from V and 5 bases from J, with 16 bases between. The CDR3 here is CSALWGARDTQYF. The CDR3 coding sequence is TGCAGCGCCCTCTGGGGGGCTCGAGATACGCAGTATTTT.

The genes are TRBV19 and TRBJ2-1; D might be TRBD1 (6 bases). Germline CDR1 and CDR2: LNHDA and SQIVND (reference sequence). The V end lost 5 bases, the J end lost 5 bases, and 16 bases lay between the germline ends. The CDR3 covers 15 residues. As DNA, the CDR3 is TGTGCCAGTAGTCCATTGGAACAGGGAAACAATGAGCAGTTCTTC. It encodes CASSPLEQGNNEQFF.

This chain uses TRBV5-8 with TRBJ1-1; 8 bases map to TRBD1. The germline V gene has CDR1 SGHTS and CDR2 YDEGEE. Trimming cost V 3 bases and J 0 bases; bases outside gene matches: 1. This CDR3 spans 14 amino acids. The CDR3 here is CASSWDRMNTEAFF. The CDR3 nucleotides are TGTGCCAGCAGCTGGGACAGGATGAACACTGAAGCTTTCTTT.

This clone was detected a few times. The chain employs TRBV5-5 and TRBJ1-1; no definite D call. V shed 3 bases and J shed 1 base, with 7 bases lying between them. Looked up from germline, CDR1 is SGHKS and CDR2 is YYEKEE (reference sequence). The CDR3 totals 13 residues. CDR3 nucleotides: TGTGCCAGCAGCTATGGCGGGAACACTGAAGCTTTCTTT. It yields the protein CASSYGGNTEAFF.

The chain couples TRBV7-6 to TRBJ1-1; D is unclear. Trimming took off 0 bases at V and 1 base at J, with 12 bases between the two ends. The CDR3 extends over 16 amino acids. Per the germline V gene, CDR1 is SGHVS and CDR2 is FNYEAQ. The CDR3 bases are TGTGCCAGCAGCTTAGCGCGGTTGCAGGAGAACACTGAAGCTTTCTTT. Its protein is CASSLARLQENTEAFF.

J is TRBJ1-1 and V is TRBV19; 7 bases line up with TRBD1. V shed 5 bases and J 7 bases; nucleotides not matched to a gene: 4. CDR1 is LNHDA, CDR2 SQIVND, per germline (reference sequence). The CDR3 runs 12 residues. CDR3 coding DNA: TGTGCCAGTAGTTTCGGACAGGTTGAAGCTTTCTTT. Protein product: CASSFGQVEAFF.

The chain couples TRBV9 to TRBJ2-3; D unclear. There are 12 residues in the CDR3. The germline V gene has CDR1 SGDLS and CDR2 YYNGEE. The V gene lost 5 bases and the J gene lost 4 bases, with 8 bases spanning the gap. CDR3 amino acids: CASSPTPDTQYF. DNA of the CDR3: TGTGCCAGCAGTCCCACCCCAGATACGCAGTATTTT.

This clone showed up just once. The genes are TRBV7-8 and TRBJ2-3; the D gene is possibly TRBD1 (6 bases). The CDR3 has 14 amino acids. CDR1 SGHVS and CDR2 FQNEAQ come from the germline V gene. V lost 3 bases to trimming and J lost 4 bases, with 11 bases between them. In DNA, the CDR3 is TGTGCCAGCAGCTTCGGGACACGGCCAGATACGCAGTATTTT. It translates to CASSFGTRPDTQYF.

The chain joins TRBV12-5 to TRBJ1-2, with TRBD1 matching 9 bases. Per germline, CDR1 LGHNT and CDR2 FRNRAP. The CDR3 extends over 17 amino acids. J was trimmed by 7 bases and V by 7 bases; bases with no gene match: 19. The CDR3 here is CASDWVAHRTGVGGYTF. The CDR3 nucleotides are TGTGCTAGTGATTGGGTGGCCCACCGGACAGGGGTAGGTGGCTACACCTTC.

The CDR3 DNA reads as TGTGCCAGCAGTTACACTAGCGGGGCGTACGAGCAGTACTTC. This codes for CASSYTSGAYEQYF. The rearrangement uses TRBV6-5 and TRBJ2-7, with 10 bases fitting TRBD2. From germline, CDR1 is MNHEY and CDR2 SVGAGI. The trim removed 2 bases at V and 4 bases at J, leaving 2 bases unmatched. There are 14 residues in the CDR3.

This sequence joins TRBV4-1 and TRBJ1-1; TRBD1 might be the D (5 bases). V lost 2 bases and J lost 0, with 10 bases in between. This CDR3 contains 15 residues. Germline assignment: CDR1 MGHRA and CDR2 YSYEKL. CDR3 DNA: TGCGCCAGCAGCCAATCCGGGGGATTGAACACTGAAGCTTTCTTT. It translates to CASSQSGGLNTEAFF.

The rearrangement links TRBV15 to TRBJ2-1, with TRBD1 matching 7 bases. Trimming removed 3 bases from V and 12 bases from J; junction bases left unmatched: 23. Germline V CDR1 and CDR2: LNHNV, YYDKDF (reference sequence). This CDR3 has 18 residues. Here the CDR3 reads CATSSPQGYNEQDQWQFF. Here the CDR3 DNA reads TGTGCCACCAGCAGTCCACAGGGGTACAATGAGCAGGATCAATGGCAGTTCTTC. The entire variable domain, with the rest obtained from reference TRBV15 and TRBJ2-1, is as follows: DAMVIQNPRYQVTQFGKPVTLSCSQTLNHNVMYWYQQKSSQAPKLLFHYYDKDFNNEADTPDNFQSRRPNTSFCFLDIRSPGLGDTAMYLCATSSPQGYNEQDQWQFFGPGTRLTVL.

This chain joins TRBV7-9 and TRBJ1-3, with D unclear. With 5 bases removed from V and 4 bases from J, the gap between germline ends came to 6 bases. The CDR3 has 12 residues. The germline gives CDR1 SEHNR, CDR2 FQNEAQ (reference sequence). The CDR3 sequence is CASSTRGNTIYF. The CDR3 DNA reads TGTGCCAGCAGCACTCGGGGAAACACCATATATTTT.

The rearrangement joins TRBV19 to TRBJ1-1; D gene unclear. The CDR3 is 11 residues long. V was pared by 5 bases and J by 6 bases, with 7 bases between. Germline assignment: CDR1 LNHDA and CDR2 SQIVND (reference sequence). The CDR3 protein is CASSLGAEAFF. The CDR3 DNA sequence: TGTGCCAGTAGTCTAGGCGCTGAAGCTTTCTTT. The whole variable domain, filled in from reference TRBV19 and TRBJ1-1, reads DGGITQSPKYLFRKEGQNVTLSCEQNLNHDAMYWYRQDPGQGLRLIYYSQIVNDFQKGDIAEGYSVSREKKESFPLTVTSAQKNPTAFYLCASSLGAEAFFGQGTRLTVV.

V and J are TRBV7-6 and TRBJ1-6, with D possibly TRBD1 on 6 matching bases. CDR1 SGHVS and CDR2 FNYEAQ come from the germline V gene. Trimming took off 5 bases at V and 4 bases at J, with 18 bases between the two ends. The CDR3 runs to 17 residues. CDR3 loop: CASSVDSRPYYNSPLHF. The CDR3 region has the DNA TGTGCCAGCAGCGTGGACAGCCGCCCTTATTATAATTCACCCCTCCACTTT.

The V gene is TRBV7-9, the J gene TRBJ1-1; 7 nucleotides align to TRBD1. J lost 3 bases, V lost 6 bases, and 7 bases had no gene match. Germline-derived CDR1 and CDR2 are SEHNR and FQNEAQ (reference sequence). The CDR3 is 14 residues long. The CDR3 sequence: CASSPGGADTEAFF. Here the CDR3 DNA reads TGTGCCAGCAGTCCAGGGGGGGCGGACACTGAAGCTTTCTTT.

J is TRBJ2-7 and V is TRBV19; TRBD1 matches at 9 bases. The trim removed 2 bases at V and 4 bases at J, leaving 6 bases unmatched. There are 15 residues in the CDR3. Per the germline V gene, CDR1 is LNHDA and CDR2 is SQIVND (reference sequence). The CDR3 loop is CASSIFSGQGYEQYF. In DNA, the CDR3 is TGTGCCAGTAGTATATTTTCGGGACAGGGTTACGAGCAGTACTTC.

The gene calls are TRBV6-6 and TRBJ1-6, with D unresolved. The germline CDR1 and CDR2 sequences are MNHNY and SVGAGI (reference sequence). Trimming cost V 7 bases and J 5 bases, with 9 bases left between them. The CDR3 has 13 amino acids. This chain's CDR3 is CASKGTNNSPLHF. CDR3 coding DNA: TGTGCCAGCAAGGGAACCAATAATTCACCCCTCCACTTT.

In DNA form, the CDR3 reads TGTGCCAGCAGCTGGTCCGGGACAGGGGATGAAAAACTGTTTTTT. This translates into CASSWSGTGDEKLFF. The J gene is TRBJ1-4, the V gene TRBV14; 10 bases align to TRBD1. Germline-derived CDR1 and CDR2 are SGHDN and FVKESK. This CDR3 contains 15 residues. V lost 5 bases, J lost 6 bases, and 6 bases stayed unmatched.

The chain has TRBV29-1 and TRBJ2-5; TRBD1 might be the D (5 bases). Germline loops: CDR1 SQVTM, CDR2 ANQGSEA. V was pared by 3 bases and J by 3 bases, with 8 bases between. This CDR3 contains 12 residues. CDR3 nucleotides: TGCAGCGTTGAGGACAAGGAAGAGACCCAGTACTTC. It translates to CSVEDKEETQYF.

Notes on this clone: Distinct nucleotide sequences in the sample also encode this CDR3. The CDR3 DNA reads TGTGCCAGCAGCCCGACGGGGGTGAACACTGAAGCTTTCTTT. Translating it yields CASSPTGVNTEAFF. J is TRBJ1-1 and V is TRBV7-9, with a tentative D call TRBD1 (5 bases). Germline CDR1 SEHNR, CDR2 FQNEAQ (reference sequence). This CDR3 spans 14 amino acids. V lost 5 bases to trimming and J lost 0 bases, with 10 bases between them.